This T cell receptor (beta chain) was sequenced in a study of blood T cell repertoires in COVID-19. Study context: T cells, B-cell-depleted T cells, or PBMCs provided the cDNA or gDNA that served as material.

Clones were sequenced by immunoSEQ multiplex PCR, and TCRdb holds only the in-frame ones, with some missing. The sample shows some 93,000 clones, about 85% of them seen only once. In this sample, this clone turned up a few times. Germline loops: CDR1 MNHNS, CDR2 SASEGT. CDR3 length: 16 residues. Trimming took 3 bases from V and 0 from J; bases not matched to a gene: 5. V usage is TRBV6-1 and J usage is TRBJ2-1, with 7 bases matching TRBD2. The sequence came from a man aged 60 to 75 with acute or convalescent COVID-19. Material for sequencing was peripheral blood. In DNA form, the CDR3 reads TGTGCCAGCAGTGATCCAGCGGGGAGCTCCTACAATGAGCAGTTCTTC. Protein product: CASSDPAGSSYNEQFF.